This TCR beta chain was recorded in a study of prognosis after radiotherapy for stage I lung cancer. Overall study results and limits: Among patients who developed distant metastases, Shannon entropy after stereotactic body radiation therapy was lower. For the expanded TCR clones, whether they were tumor-specific was not determined.

The CDR3 consists of 15 residues. Germline CDR1 and CDR2: SNHLY and FYNNEI. V lost 2 bases and J 11 bases, leaving 16 bases between the germline ends. This clonotype was seen many times. Its antigen is not known. Genomic DNA provided the template from which TCR beta CDR3 was amplified by two-round multiplex PCR. Primers specific to each TRBV and TRBJ gene drove first-round PCR. MiXCR, applied by TCRdb to the multiplex PCR reads, yields one record per CDR3 protein. This table holds fewer than 50,000 distinct CDR3 sequences, around 22% found once. Investigators drew six milliliters of peripheral blood at each of two time points.

This clonotype was obtained from a donor over 45 with non-small cell lung cancer. Material: PBMCs, obtained before or after stereotactic body radiation therapy (not recorded which). The chain has TRBV2 and TRBJ1-6; possibly TRBD1 for D (5 bases). The CDR3 DNA reads TGTGCCAGCAGTGAATCACAGGTGGGAGGGACACCCCTCCACTTT. This sequence encodes CASSESQVGGTPLHF.